This T cell receptor (beta chain) is drawn from a study of regulatory and conventional T cells in RAG deficiency (dated by TCRdb to the late 2010s). As for the study more broadly: The study used high-throughput TCR beta sequencing to compare repertoire diversity and composition of Treg, conventional CD4+ and CD8+ T cells between RAG-deficient patients and healthy controls. The full study reports these points: All patient T-cell subsets had shorter CDR3 lengths; Omenn syndrome patients showed >80% Treg-Tconv repertoire overlap at nucleotide and amino acid level. In Omenn syndrome patients, sorted CD25-high CD127-low cells may represent peripherally activated cells rather than bona fide Treg cells. Unique TCR beta sequences from Treg cells were about 100-fold fewer in Omenn syndrome and CID/AS patients than controls, versus approximately 10-fold for other subsets. Compared with control T-cell subpopulations, the RAG-deficient patients had markedly lower Shannon entropy and higher Simpson indices. Some T-cell subset analyses were not done for some subjects.

Repertoire analyses used several healthy control donors as the comparison group. Before genomic DNA extraction, CD8+ T cells without CD4 were isolated from blood. The library relied on the immunoSEQ multiplex PCR assay. Rearranged TCR beta chain products were amplified from genomic DNA of sorted T-cell subsets and sequenced. Per the original workflow: Shannon entropy and Simpson indices were used to measure the diversity of productive TCR beta rearrangements in each repertoire. To gauge clonal expansion, the frequencies of the 100 most abundant productive TCR beta clonotypes among total reads were added together. The TRB repertoires were scored with a self-reactivity index built on which amino acids appear at CDR3beta positions 6 and 7. Two-way ANOVA was used for repertoire analyses, and Student t or Mann-Whitney tests were used for flow cytometric analyses. Imported from immuneACCESS, the table was reduced by TCRdb to in-frame sequences with V and J called. These copies leave out some clones; in studies compared against another copy, an unresolved V gene accounts for under half, and the cause of the remainder is not known. V and J calls and clone size are given by that table; D and trimming were obtained from the DNA. The sample has 32,000 or so clones on record, approximately 90% of them singletons. The top ten constitute around 13% of the sample.

Of note for this clone: Its antigen is unknown. There are no base qualities to consult, and no much larger clone falls within one base.

These data also formed part of another study, on regulatory T cells. The second paper states: For the multiplex PCR, 52 forward TRBV primers and 13 reverse TRBJ primers were used, and amplification bias was corrected with both assay-based and computational methods. In patients, repertoires had restricted unique TRB V-J pairs and skewed V and J gene usage, with regulatory T cells showing the most marked changes. Between CD3G-deficient patients and healthy controls, the study compared T-cell receptor beta repertoires in sorted regulatory T cells, conventional CD4+ T cells and CD8+ T cells. Peripheral blood mononuclear cells were isolated by Ficoll density separation. CD3+ CD8+ CD4- T cells were isolated on a FACSAria cell sorter. Within the immunoSEQ assay, multiplex PCR amplified rearranged TRB loci from genomic DNA. TRB amplicons were sequenced on an Illumina HiSeq platform. Raw sequences were error-filtered and aligned to reference gene sequences by custom algorithms, then analyzed with the immunoSEQ online tools. Productive and nonproductive TRB rearrangement frequencies were evaluated among both unique and total sequences. Prism software was used to run t tests, Mann-Whitney tests or two-way ANOVA for comparisons between groups.

The sample taken for sequencing was CD8+ T cells sorted from blood. The sequence was collected from a human donor in good health.

The sequenced DNA: TGCGCCAGCAGCTTGGAGGTTGTGTGGGGGAACTATGGCTACACCTTC. This sequence encodes CASSLEVVWGNYGYTF. The chain joins TRBV5-1 to TRBJ1-2; a tentative D match to TRBD1 spans 5 bases. Trimming removed 0 bases from V and 2 bases from J, leaving 14 bases between the germline ends. The cysteine opens and the phenylalanine closes a CDR3 of 16 amino acids. Of the read, only the CDR3 DNA is kept; its 48 bases are in frame from base 1. The germline V gene yields SGHRS for CDR1 and YFSETQ for CDR2.